Presented here are 23 T cell receptor beta chains from one specimen sequenced in a study of OX40 agonist ivuxolimab in advanced cancers. Some clones are missing from TCRdb's copy, which holds only in-frame ones; the method was immunoSEQ multiplex PCR. This sample has fewer than 70,000 clones, with more than 80% found just once. This specimen consisted of CD4+ or CD8+ T cells sorted from blood, obtained in a trial of the OX40 agonist ivuxolimab. The receptors shown here come from an adult with an advanced solid tumor such as melanoma, head and neck, liver or kidney cancer.

The chain has TRBV6-5 and TRBJ2-7, with D perhaps matching TRBD2 (6 bases). V was pared by 2 bases and J by 5 bases, with 13 bases between. The CDR3 totals 14 residues. Per germline, CDR1 MNHEY and CDR2 SVGAGI. The CDR3 spells CASSYRRGGHEQYF. CDR3 nucleotides: TGTGCCAGCAGTTACCGGCGGGGAGGACACGAGCAGTACTTC.

The rearrangement uses TRBV5-8 and TRBJ2-7; D is undetermined. The CDR3 sequence is 12 residues long. From germline, CDR1 is SGHTS and CDR2 YDEGEE. V was clipped by 4 bases and J by 10 bases, with 15 bases between them. The CDR3 sequence: CASSPRASPQYF. As DNA, the CDR3 is TGTGCCAGCAGCCCCCGTGCATCCCCCCAGTACTTC.

The V gene is TRBV28, the J gene TRBJ2-7; perhaps TRBD1 as D (6 bases). CDR3 length equals 15 residues. The V gene's germline CDR1 is MDHEN and CDR2 SYDVKM. Between the trimmed V and J ends, which lost 0 bases and 1 base, there was a span of 10 bases. The CDR3 sequence: CASSLWVRGSYEQYF. The CDR3 DNA reads as TGTGCCAGCAGTTTATGGGTCAGGGGATCCTACGAGCAGTACTTC.

CDR3 DNA: TGTGCCACGACGACTTTGGCAGACAGTTATACGCAGTATTTT. Translated, it gives CATTTLADSYTQYF. The chain combines TRBV6-5 with TRBJ2-3, with D possibly matching TRBD1 (5 bases). This CDR3 is built from 14 residues. Per the germline V gene, CDR1 is MNHEY and CDR2 is SVGAGI. Deletions cut 10 bases from V and 7 bases from J, with 21 bases between.

V and J are TRBV11-2 and TRBJ1-1, with D possibly TRBD1 on 5 matching bases. The V end was cut by 3 bases, the J end by 0 bases, with 8 bases between. In germline, CDR1 is SGHAT, CDR2 FQNNGV. The CDR3 covers 14 residues. CDR3: CASSLTDMNTEAFF. The CDR3 DNA is TGTGCCAGCAGCTTGACAGATATGAACACTGAAGCTTTCTTT.

The chain is built from TRBV7-9 and TRBJ2-1; TRBD2 aligns across 10 bases. CDR1 and CDR2 (germline): SEHNR, FQNEAQ (reference sequence). The CDR3 has 15 amino acids. V trimming: 8 bases; J trimming: 7 bases; junction bases outside the gene matches: 11. The CDR3 DNA reads as TGTGCCAGCGAGACCGGGACTAGCGAGGGAAATGAGCAGTTCTTC. It codes for CASETGTSEGNEQFF.

The rearrangement joins TRBV5-1 to TRBJ2-7, with 7 bases that match TRBD2. Germline-derived CDR1 and CDR2 are SGHRS and YFSETQ. This CDR3 spans 17 amino acids. With 4 bases clipped from V and 4 bases from J, the junction kept 17 bases outside the gene matches. The CDR3 spells CASSPGLGGGPSYEQYF. DNA of the CDR3: TGCGCCAGCAGCCCAGGACTTGGGGGAGGGCCTTCATACGAGCAGTACTTC.

This clone has only a few counts. CDR3 in amino acids: CASSYSRAGNEQFF. The CDR3 DNA sequence: TGTGCCAGCAGCTACTCGAGGGCCGGTAATGAGCAGTTCTTC. The chain employs TRBV11-2 and TRBJ2-1, with D perhaps matching TRBD2 (5 bases). The CDR3 length is 14 residues. V was clipped by 4 bases and J by 7 bases, with 14 bases between them. CDR1 SGHAT and CDR2 FQNNGV come from the germline V gene.

The gene calls are TRBV7-2 and TRBJ2-5; D is possibly TRBD2 (6 bases). The CDR3 extends over 16 amino acids. Germline loops: CDR1 SGHTA, CDR2 FQGNSA. Between the trimmed V and J ends, which lost 5 bases and 5 bases, there was a span of 21 bases. The CDR3 sequence is CASSASRSLGRETQYF. The CDR3 bases are TGTGCCAGCAGCGCCTCCAGATCGCTGGGGAGGGAGACCCAGTACTTC.

CDR3 protein: CASSRTSGRGYEQYF. CDR3 coding DNA: TGTGCCAGCAGCCGGACTAGCGGGAGGGGTTACGAGCAGTACTTC. The V gene is TRBV11-2, the J gene TRBJ2-7, with 15 nucleotides matching TRBD2. The V gene's germline CDR1 is SGHAT and CDR2 FQNNGV. The V and J ends lost 5 bases and 4 bases, in that order; junction bases with no gene match: 3. The CDR3 is made up of 15 amino acids.

V gene TRBV19 combines with J gene TRBJ2-7; D is unclear. CDR3 length: 14 amino acids. V shed 5 bases and J shed 5 bases, with 16 bases lying between them. Germline lookup yields CDR1 LNHDA and CDR2 SQIVND (reference sequence). CDR3: CASSVVAGRHEQYF. CDR3 sequence (DNA): TGTGCCAGTAGTGTTGTTGCCGGTCGGCACGAGCAGTACTTC.

The chain couples TRBV9 to TRBJ2-7; possibly TRBD1 for D (5 bases). This CDR3 has 15 amino acids. CDR1 is SGDLS, CDR2 YYNGEE, per germline. Deletions cut 0 bases from V and 7 bases from J, with 17 bases between. The CDR3 is CASSVGGDSLWEQYF. The CDR3 nucleotides are TGTGCCAGCAGCGTAGGAGGAGACAGTTTGTGGGAGCAGTACTTC. Based on the CDR3 plus reference TRBV9 and TRBJ2-7, the full variable domain is DSGVTQTPKHLITATGQRVTLRCSPRSGDLSVYWYQQSLDQGLQFLIQYYNGEERAKGNILERFSAQQFPDLHSELNLSSLELGDSALYFCASSVGGDSLWEQYFGPGTRLTVT.

CDR3 DNA: TGTGCGGCGGGAGGGCGCTACAATGAGCAGTTCTTC. It specifies CAAGGRYNEQFF. The chain couples TRBV28 to TRBJ2-1, with TRBD2 matching 9 bases. Per the germline V gene, CDR1 is MDHEN and CDR2 is SYDVKM. There are 12 residues in the CDR3.

V gene TRBV5-1 combines with J gene TRBJ1-2; D is undetermined. Deletions cut 7 bases from V and 0 bases from J, with 13 bases between. This CDR3 has 14 residues. Germline CDR1 and CDR2: SGHRS and YFSETQ. CDR3 amino acids: CASASSGANYGYTF. In nucleotides, the CDR3 is TGCGCCAGCGCCTCCTCGGGAGCTAACTATGGCTACACCTTC.

The rearrangement joins TRBV9 to TRBJ2-3; the match to TRBD1 covers 10 bases. This CDR3 has 17 residues. V was pared by 3 bases and J by 2 bases, with 9 bases of the junction left unmatched. Germline V gives CDR1 SGDLS, CDR2 YYNGEE. The CDR3 DNA follows: TGTGCCAGCAGCGGAACCCGGGACAGGGGCCCCACAGATACGCAGTATTTT. It yields the protein CASSGTRDRGPTDTQYF. Complete variable domain (other parts from reference TRBV9 and TRBJ2-3): DSGVTQTPKHLITATGQRVTLRCSPRSGDLSVYWYQQSLDQGLQFLIQYYNGEERAKGNILERFSAQQFPDLHSELNLSSLELGDSALYFCASSGTRDRGPTDTQYFGPGTRLTVL.

This clone was picked up one time. J is TRBJ1-3 and V is TRBV28; D is possibly TRBD1 (5 bases). CDR1 and CDR2 from the germline V gene are MDHEN and SYDVKM. Trimming left V 6 bases short and J 2 bases short, with 14 bases between. The CDR3 runs to 15 residues. The CDR3 spells CASSFPRATGNTIYF. The CDR3 DNA sequence: TGTGCCAGCAGCTTTCCCAGGGCCACTGGAAACACCATATATTTT.

The chain is built from TRBV5-1 and TRBJ2-7; 9 bases map to TRBD1. Germline CDR1 reads SGHRS; CDR2 reads YFSETQ. Germline trimming cut 4 bases from V and 7 bases from J; bases unmatched to any gene: 6. This CDR3 contains 13 residues. CDR3 residues: CASSRRTGVEQYF. The DNA for the CDR3 is TGCGCCAGCAGCAGGAGGACAGGGGTTGAGCAGTACTTC.

This chain's CDR3 is CASSTRTPNNEQFF. The CDR3 nucleotides read TGTGCCAGCAGCACCCGGACTCCCAACAATGAGCAGTTCTTC. The rearrangement uses TRBV13 and TRBJ2-1; a possible D gene is TRBD2 (5 bases). The CDR3 contains 14 residues. Germline V gene sequence: CDR1 PRHDT, CDR2 FYEKMQ (reference sequence). V lost 5 bases to trimming and J lost 5 bases, with 13 bases between them.

J is TRBJ2-5 and V is TRBV5-1; D remains unclear. The CDR3 runs to 14 residues. The germline V and J ends were trimmed by 1 base and 4 bases, with 11 bases remaining between them. CDR1 and CDR2 (germline): SGHRS, YFSETQ. The CDR3 nucleotides are TGCGCCAGCAGCTTGTTCCAAACACGAGAGACCCAGTACTTC. Amino acid sequence: CASSLFQTRETQYF.

This rearrangement joins TRBV7-3 to TRBJ1-1; no definite D call. CDR1 is SGHTA and CDR2 is FQGTGA in the germline V gene. The CDR3 length is 13 residues. Trimming took 3 bases from V and 4 from J, leaving 9 bases between them. The CDR3 reads CASSFSPGTEAFF. CDR3 DNA sequence: TGTGCCAGCAGCTTTTCCCCGGGCACTGAAGCTTTCTTT.

The V call is TRBV9, the J call TRBJ2-3; D gene ambiguous. This CDR3 spans 16 amino acids. The germline V gene encodes CDR1 SGDLS and CDR2 YYNGEE. Deletions cut 0 bases from V and 2 bases from J, with 13 bases between. The DNA for the CDR3 is TGTGCCAGCAGCGTAGGAGGTAGATCCCACACAGATACGCAGTATTTT. It specifies CASSVGGRSHTDTQYF.

This clone was counted only a few times. The chain carries TRBV20-1 and TRBJ2-3; D is uncertain. Germline values: CDR1 DFQATT, CDR2 SNEGSKA (reference sequence). V was cut by 4 bases and J by 5 bases, with 7 bases left in between. The CDR3 sequence is 11 residues long. The CDR3 is CSAKPGDTQYF. The CDR3 region has the DNA TGCAGTGCTAAACCAGGAGATACGCAGTATTTT.

This sequence joins TRBV5-1 and TRBJ2-3, with 11 bases that match TRBD2. The CDR3 is made up of 18 amino acids. The V gene's germline CDR1 is SGHRS and CDR2 YFSETQ. Trimming cost V 1 base and J 1 base; bases outside gene matches: 8. The CDR3 loop reads CASSLRLAGGSGTDTQYF. The DNA of the CDR3 is TGCGCCAGCAGCTTGCGGCTAGCGGGAGGTTCGGGCACAGATACGCAGTATTTT.